Listed below are T cell receptor beta chains from one sample, sequenced in a study of OX40 agonist ivuxolimab in advanced cancers. Some clones are missing from TCRdb's copy, which holds only in-frame ones; the method was immunoSEQ multiplex PCR. The sample records more than 15,000 clones, about four fifths being singletons. Sequenced here: CD4+ or CD8+ T cells sorted from blood, sampled in a trial of the OX40 agonist ivuxolimab. All receptors derive from an adult with an advanced solid tumor such as melanoma, head and neck, liver or kidney cancer. CDR3s include the opening cysteine and the closing phenylalanine or tryptophan. The order of the fields is CDR3 length, clone size, V gene, J gene, D gene, CDR3 protein, CDR3 DNA. D genes are given only for firm matches. Only some rows state a clone size, as once, few, many or a class for expanded clones.

13	few	TRBV19	TRBJ1-5	NA	CASSLNSNQPQHF	TGTGCCAGTTCACTTAATAGCAATCAGCCCCAGCATTTT
15	NA	TRBV29-1	TRBJ2-7	TRBD2	CSVEDRGLAPFEQYF	TGCAGCGTTGAAGACAGGGGACTAGCGCCCTTTGAGCAGTACTTC
16	large	TRBV9	TRBJ2-3	TRBD2	CASSPGLAEITDTQYF	TGTGCCAGCAGCCCCGGGCTAGCGGAGATCACAGATACGCAGTATTTT
13	NA	TRBV27	TRBJ1-1	TRBD1	CASSLDRGTEAFF	TGTGCCAGCAGTTTGGACAGGGGGACTGAAGCTTTCTTT
14	once	TRBV5-6	TRBJ2-7	NA	CASSRIEGQGEQYF	TGTGCCAGCAGCCGGATAGAGGGGCAGGGAGAGCAGTACTTC
14	NA	TRBV14	TRBJ2-3	NA	CASSQDSPRDTQYF	TGTGCCAGCAGCCAAGACTCTCCTCGAGATACGCAGTATTTT
15	NA	TRBV27	TRBJ1-5	NA	CASSLTDSWDQPQHF	TGTGCCAGCAGTTTAACGGACAGCTGGGATCAGCCCCAGCATTTT
13	NA	TRBV5-5	TRBJ2-7	NA	CASSLRRAYEQYF	TGTGCCAGCAGCTTGCGACGGGCCTACGAGCAGTACTTC
14	NA	TRBV5-1	TRBJ2-7	TRBD2	CASSLAEQPYEQYF	TGCGCCAGCAGCCTAGCGGAACAACCTTACGAGCAGTACTTC
16	NA	TRBV27	TRBJ2-3	TRBD2	CASSLKGGRSADTQYF	TGTGCCAGCAGTTTAAAAGGCGGGAGGTCCGCAGATACGCAGTATTTT
16	NA	TRBV21-1	TRBJ2-5	NA	CASSKVQGDPKETQYF	TGTGCCAGCAGCAAAGTTCAAGGGGACCCAAAAGAGACCCAGTACTTC
14	NA	TRBV9	TRBJ1-1	NA	CASSVGGGHTEAFF	TGTGCCAGCAGCGTAGGAGGGGGGCACACTGAAGCTTTCTTT
11	few	TRBV28	TRBJ1-1	NA	CASSPGIEAFF	TGTGCCAGCAGTCCAGGTATTGAAGCTTTCTTT
13	NA	TRBV19	TRBJ2-7	NA	CASSIVTGGEQYF	TGTGCCAGTAGTATTGTCACAGGAGGCGAGCAGTACTTC
15	NA	TRBV27	TRBJ2-5	NA	CASSLTGIVGETQYF	TGTGCCAGCAGTTTAACAGGAATTGTAGGAGAGACCCAGTACTTC
14	NA	TRBV27	TRBJ2-7	TRBD2	CASSFAGGPAEQYF	TGTGCCAGCAGTTTCGCGGGGGGGCCTGCCGAGCAGTACTTC